The source of this T cell receptor (beta chain) is a study of blood T cells in healthy people across ages (dated by TCRdb to 2015 to 2017). The study in broad terms: Template switching captured roughly one uniquely barcoded TCR beta cDNA molecule per two T cells in model experiments. To track age-related changes in TCR beta repertoire diversity, the study relied on deep sequencing normalized with unique cDNA molecular identifiers. Donors were grouped into four age groups: young (average approximately 15 years), middle-aged (under 40), aged (approximately 67) and long-lived (approximately 82). Donors of different ages were randomly distributed across sequencing lanes to avoid experimental bias. The study analyzed two additional independent replicas of 1 million unique cDNA reads from the same blood draw for two donors, one aged 18 to 29 and one aged 80 or older.

Donors were 40 or so systemically healthy Caucasian individuals from Russia aged 6 to 90 years. Approximately 9.3 milliliters of peripheral blood were collected from each donor into EDTA-treated Vacutainer tubes. PBMCs were isolated by Ficoll-Paque density-gradient centrifugation, with at least 7 million obtained per sample. Trizol reagent was used to extract total RNA from the PBMCs, yielding at least 5.5 micrograms per sample. For every donor, an aliquot of PBMCs went through flow cytometry to measure the percentages of naive CD45RAhigh/CD27high T cells. Broader findings and caveats from the paper: Donor CMV infection status was unknown, potentially confounding age-related changes in expanded clonotypes. Estimates of total diversity based on one million sequenced T cells were regarded as lower bounds and as underestimates. Since profiling was done on bulk unsorted PBMCs, naive and antigen-experienced compartments could not be conclusively compared. As age increased, observed TCR beta diversity per million T cells dropped in a roughly linear way, and a significant reduction was already evident by age 40. The percentage of naive T cells measured by flow cytometry correlated strongly with observed TCR beta diversity. Compared with the aged group, more naive CD4+ T cells, fewer expanded clones and increased TCR diversity were shown by the long-lived group, suggesting age selection.

As to this clonotype: Its specific antigen is unknown. Qualities for individual bases were not recorded, and no much larger clone is one base off.

Via the germline V gene (reference sequence), CDR1 is PRHDT and CDR2 FYEKMQ. Relative to germline, V is missing 4 bases and J is missing 6 bases, with 14 bases of the junction outside any gene match. The CDR3 has 18 amino acids, counting the end cysteine and phenylalanine. Only the CDR3 region is kept as DNA, spanning 54 bases read in frame from base 1. Receptor libraries were prepared by 5' RACE. The reads were generated on an Illumina HiSeq 2500. A second PCR of roughly 6 to 11 cycles was run with a J-beta primer mix and a sample-barcoded 5' primer. A template-switch 5' adaptor carrying 12 random nucleotides introduced a unique molecular identifier onto each TCR beta cDNA molecule. Each sample yielded at least 3 million CDR3-containing paired-end reads. First-strand cDNA was synthesized from all RNA with the Mint cDNA synthesis kit, primed by a TRBC-specific oligonucleotide. Following uracil-DNA glycosylase treatment, all cDNA underwent a first 18-cycle PCR with the universal primers M1SS and BC2_uni_R. In the source study's methods: For normalization, 1 million high-quality reads were randomly selected from each sample, with every read carrying a distinct molecular identifier. Reads sharing molecular identifiers were discarded rather than binned into consensus sequences. MiTCR, with a Q25 quality threshold and the strictest error-elimination algorithm, was used for CDR3 identification, clonotype clustering and error correction. A nonparametric unseen species model using Euler transformation provided a lower-bound estimate of total TCR beta diversity. TCRdb itself trimmed the public reads at Q25 with fastp, ran MiXCR and retained productive beta chains. Each record represents a unique CDR3 protein, reported with the most common genes and DNA among its rows. The V and J calls and clone size come from TCRdb's table, not from the authors' own analysis. Recorded for this sample are 850,000 to 1,000,000 distinct CDR3 sequences; about 53% of them occurred a single time. The top ten constitute about 22% of the sample.

This clonotype was sampled from an older woman in good health. Recombination joined TRBV13 with TRBJ2-4; TRBD2 agrees with 11 junctional bases. Source material: blood. The CDR3 region: CASSYWGLAGGEGNIQYF. In nucleotides, the sequence is TGTGCCAGCAGCTATTGGGGGCTAGCGGGAGGTGAAGGAAACATTCAGTACTTC.